Following are 7 T cell receptor beta chains from one sample sequenced in a study of T cells expressing NK-cell markers. From the 5' RACE reads, TCRdb lists one entry per CDR3 protein and no DNA. This table holds about 390,000 distinct CDR3 sequences. The sample taken for sequencing was blood T cells: a sorted CD56 or NKG2C T cell subset, CD4+ or CD8+ T cells, or bulk PBMC T cells (not recorded which). The receptors stem from a woman aged 45-59 years in good health.

The V and J genes are TRBV7-9 and TRBJ2-1; the D call from TCRdb, TRBD2, cannot be confirmed without DNA. There are 17 residues in the CDR3. Per germline, CDR1 SEHNR and CDR2 FQNEAQ (reference sequence). CDR3 sequence reads: CASSTAGAGNSYNEQFF.

The chain combines TRBV20-1 with TRBJ2-3; TCRdb outputs TRBD2, but without DNA this stays unchecked. This CDR3 contains 15 residues. Per germline, CDR1 DFQATT and CDR2 SNEGSKA (reference sequence). CDR3 region: CSANARGLPIDTQYF.

V usage is TRBV24-1 and J usage is TRBJ2-7; checking the TCRdb D call of TRBD2 is not possible without DNA. This CDR3 comprises 16 residues. Germline V gene sequence: CDR1 KGHDR, CDR2 SFDVKD. CDR3 protein: CATVPGLADLFGEQYF.

The V and J genes are TRBV15 and TRBJ2-2; checking the TCRdb D call of TRBD1 is not possible without DNA. Germline CDR1 is LNHNV and CDR2 is YYDKDF (reference sequence). The CDR3 length is 14 residues. CDR3 loop: CATSSYRETGELFF.

The chain uses TRBV20-1 and TRBJ2-1; TCRdb reports TRBD2, a call that lacks DNA to check it against. This CDR3 has 13 residues. Germline CDR1 reads DFQATT; CDR2 reads SNEGSKA (reference sequence). CDR3 sequence: CSVTGLALNEQFF.

This chain connects TRBV7-2 to TRBJ1-4; TCRdb selects TRBD1, and the lack of DNA leaves this call unchecked. Germline CDR1 reads SGHTA; CDR2 reads FQGNSA. This CDR3 comprises 14 residues. The CDR3: CASSDPGGGEKLFF.

This chain's CDR3 is CASSLSGGDAYEQYF. The chain links TRBV7-3 to TRBJ2-7; the D gene TCRdb calls, TRBD1, cannot be checked with no DNA. This CDR3 spans 15 amino acids. Looked up from germline, CDR1 is SGHTA and CDR2 is FQGTGA.